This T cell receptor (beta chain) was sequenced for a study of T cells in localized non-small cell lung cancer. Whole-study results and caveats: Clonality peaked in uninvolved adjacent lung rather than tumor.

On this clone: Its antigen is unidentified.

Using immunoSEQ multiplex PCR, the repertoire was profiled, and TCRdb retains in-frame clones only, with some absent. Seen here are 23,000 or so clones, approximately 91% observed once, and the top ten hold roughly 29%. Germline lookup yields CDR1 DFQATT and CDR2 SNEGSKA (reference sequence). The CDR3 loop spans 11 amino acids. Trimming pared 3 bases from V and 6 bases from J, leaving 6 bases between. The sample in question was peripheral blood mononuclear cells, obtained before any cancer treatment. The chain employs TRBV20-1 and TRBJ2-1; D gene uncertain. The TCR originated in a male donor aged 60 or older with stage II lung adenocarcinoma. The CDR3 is CSARTPNEQFF. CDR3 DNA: TGCAGTGCTAGGACCCCCAATGAGCAGTTCTTC.